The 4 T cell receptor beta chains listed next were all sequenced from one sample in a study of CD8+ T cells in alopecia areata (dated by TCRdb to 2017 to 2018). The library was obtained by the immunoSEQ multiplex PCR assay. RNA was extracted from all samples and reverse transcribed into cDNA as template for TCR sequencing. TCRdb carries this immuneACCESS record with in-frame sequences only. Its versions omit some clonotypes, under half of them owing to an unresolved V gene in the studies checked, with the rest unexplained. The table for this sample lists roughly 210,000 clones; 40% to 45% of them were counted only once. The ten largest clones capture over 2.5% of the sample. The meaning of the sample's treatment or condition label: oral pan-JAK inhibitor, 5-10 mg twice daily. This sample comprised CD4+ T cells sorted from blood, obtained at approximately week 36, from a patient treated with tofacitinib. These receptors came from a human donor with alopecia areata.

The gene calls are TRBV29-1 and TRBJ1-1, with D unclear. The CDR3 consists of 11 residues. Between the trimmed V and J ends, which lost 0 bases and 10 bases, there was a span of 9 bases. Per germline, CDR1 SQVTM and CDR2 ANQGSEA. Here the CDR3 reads CSVEDGPGAFF. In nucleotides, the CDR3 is TGCAGCGTTGAAGATGGGCCTGGAGCTTTCTTT.

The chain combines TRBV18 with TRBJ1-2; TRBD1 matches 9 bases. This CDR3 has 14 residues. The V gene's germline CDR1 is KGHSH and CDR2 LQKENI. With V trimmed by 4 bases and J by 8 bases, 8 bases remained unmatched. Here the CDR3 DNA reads TGTGCCAGCTCACTGCCCGGGACAGGGTACGGCTACACCTTC. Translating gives CASSLPGTGYGYTF.

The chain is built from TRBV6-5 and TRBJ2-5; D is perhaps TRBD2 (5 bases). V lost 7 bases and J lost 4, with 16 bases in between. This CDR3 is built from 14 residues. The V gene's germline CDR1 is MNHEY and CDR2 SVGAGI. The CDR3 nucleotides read TGTGCCAGCACCTACTCGCGGGTGGGAGAGACCCAGTACTTC. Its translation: CASTYSRVGETQYF.

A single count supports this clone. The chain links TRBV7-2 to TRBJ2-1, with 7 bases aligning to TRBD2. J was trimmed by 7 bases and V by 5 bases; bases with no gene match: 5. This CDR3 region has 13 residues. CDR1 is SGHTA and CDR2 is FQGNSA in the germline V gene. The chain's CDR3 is CASSNRGVNEQFF. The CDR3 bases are TGTGCCAGCAGCAACCGGGGGGTTAATGAGCAGTTCTTC.